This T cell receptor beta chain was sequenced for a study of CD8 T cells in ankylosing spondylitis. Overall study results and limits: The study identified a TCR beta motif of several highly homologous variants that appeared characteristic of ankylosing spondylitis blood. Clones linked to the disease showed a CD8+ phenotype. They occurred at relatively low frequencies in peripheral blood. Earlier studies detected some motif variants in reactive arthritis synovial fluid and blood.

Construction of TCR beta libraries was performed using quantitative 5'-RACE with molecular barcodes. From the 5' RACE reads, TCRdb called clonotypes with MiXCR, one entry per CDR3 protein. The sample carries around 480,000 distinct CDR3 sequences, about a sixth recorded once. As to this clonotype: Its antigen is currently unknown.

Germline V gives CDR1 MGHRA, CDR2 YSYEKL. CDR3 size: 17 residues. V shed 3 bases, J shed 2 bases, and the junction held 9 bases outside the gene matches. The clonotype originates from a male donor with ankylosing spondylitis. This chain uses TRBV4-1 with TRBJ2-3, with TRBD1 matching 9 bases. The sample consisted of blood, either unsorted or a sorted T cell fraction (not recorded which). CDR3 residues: CASSHLRRTGDTDTQYF. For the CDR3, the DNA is TGCGCCAGCAGCCACCTTAGACGGACAGGGGACACAGATACGCAGTATTTT.